This T cell receptor beta chain was captured by sequencing in a study of cytomegalovirus exposure and HLA in healthy donors (TCRdb year 2017). Describing the broader study: An earlier analysis of several hundred of the donors reported approximately 300 Gb of sequence data and 117 million unique TCR beta sequences from 150 million to 200 million T cells. Roughly 300 gigabases of sequencing data and 70 million to 85 million unique TCR sequences were included in an early release covering about 620 HLA-typed donors. The genetic ancestry cluster associated with self-reported Caucasian donors included over 65% of the approximately 410 genotyped donors. The study aimed to test whether cataloging public T cell receptors could reveal signatures of past pathogen exposure. Using immunosequencing, the study profiled T cell repertoires from about 620 subjects and related those repertoires to cytomegalovirus serostatus. A separate validation cohort of 90 to 150 different subjects was used in addition to the approximately 610-subject first cohort. To predict cytomegalovirus infection status, the study combined high-throughput TCR immunosequencing, statistical association of individual TCRs with disease status, and machine learning. In a later analysis, previously published TCR beta repertoires from 666 donors were re-analyzed and high-resolution HLA genotyping was added so that TCR occurrence patterns could be studied. Rather than drawing on any new phenotypic data, the later analysis identified candidate immune exposures from TCR beta sequences and the way those sequences occurred across donors. In an earlier analysis of 550 to 700 of the donors, high-throughput TCR beta sequencing was used to judge whether each TCR beta V gene segment behaved as functional or pseudogenic. Alongside the repertoire data, information on donor age, sex, ethnicity and CMV serostatus was compiled. In a later genetic analysis, genome-wide SNP genotypes for about 65% of the roughly 670 donors were used, and that subset was treated as a discovery cohort. All discovery cohort repertoires had been generated using a single sequencing platform. Both class I and class II loci were covered by HLA typing, at four-digit resolution. Typing coverage differed by locus: A, B, C, DRB1 and DQB1 were typed in about 629-640 donors, DQA1 in 522, DPA1 in some 600, and DPB1 in about 450. Because of strong linkage in the cohort, roughly five DR-DQ haplotypes were treated as single units for association and clustering. Among 300 to 500 genotyped donors of the cohort, an average of about 240,000 unique TCR beta nucleotide sequences was sequenced per donor, of which about 18% were non-productive. Study-wide conclusions, independent of this receptor: An association between a missense DCLRE1C variant and V-gene and J-gene trimming of TCR beta chains was found in a later genetic analysis and replicated in an independent cohort. Most TCR sequences were observed very rarely across donors, whereas some public TCRs were present in many individuals. A later analysis associated 15,000 to 20,000 TCR beta sequences with specific HLA alleles at a false discovery rate of 0.05. A group of highly shared sequence variants was considered likely to be a technical artifact of the sequencing pipeline. Because counts were too low, 15 or so rarely observed V segments, including chromosome 9 orphons, were excluded from the earlier analysis of 587 of the donors. Compared with equally common non-associated chains, HLA-associated TCR beta chains in a later analysis were more clonally expanded and had lower generation probabilities. Compared with the roughly 670-donor mean, donors in an Asian-associated ancestry cluster had fewer N-insertions in productive TCRs, according to a later genetic analysis. In a later analysis, the rate of TCR association differed among HLA loci, with DRB1 alleles having the most associated TCRs and HLA-C alleles having the fewest. The presence/absence analyses assumed that sequencing depth was roughly uniform across donors, and that assumption may not be true. In both the original and validation cohorts, the classifier was reported to diagnose cytomegalovirus status with high specificity and sensitivity. Most CMV-associated TCR beta chains appeared to be HLA-restricted in a later analysis, and the HLA associations seemed to be driven largely by CMV exposure. Strong co-occurrence of HLA alleles, especially DR and DQ, made assigning TCR associations to individual alleles difficult. Some IMGT-functional V segments, including TRBV6-2 and TRBV6-3, could not be told apart with the 87-base-pair reads, so those segments were excluded. Broadly in line with IMGT annotations, most TCR beta V segments showed up in productive rearrangements about 87% or about 30% of the time in an earlier analysis of 587 of the donors. Correlated functional status among segregating V segments might be attributable to linkage disequilibrium, but an unknown experimental factor could not be ruled out. In vitro tests confirmed that a few of the cytomegalovirus-associated TCR beta chains recognize cytomegalovirus antigens. A further reported finding was that TCR beta sequences accurately predicted the HLA-A and HLA-B alleles for most subjects in the first cohort. In the study, 150 to 200 TCR beta chains were listed as associated with cytomegalovirus. Several of the top co-occurrence clusters appeared to be linked to parvovirus B19, influenza, CMV and Epstein-Barr virus, according to a later analysis. The only immune exposure information available for the cohort was CMV serostatus. This cohort had only TCR beta chains sequenced, and the lack of alpha or paired-chain data limited which features could be detected. According to the authors, the approach could potentially be generalized to other disease states and immunological phenotypes. Because HLA typing was unavailable for some donors at each locus, only the typed subset was used in association tests.

From cysteine to phenylalanine, the CDR3 is 15 amino acids long. Only CDR3 DNA remains: 45 bases, in frame from the first base. V is cut back by 2 bases and J by 9 bases, with 6 bases in the junction unmatched. Reading the germline V gene gives CDR1 MNHEY and CDR2 SVGAGI. The cohort consisted of some 670 healthy bone marrow donors. At the time of sampling, all cohort members were nominally healthy, though unrecorded immune exposures were likely present. The donor tested CMV seropositive, placing the donor among the approximately 310 seropositive members of the cohort. Every donor gave a peripheral blood sample, and the peripheral blood mononuclear cells from that sample were used for TCR beta sequencing. The Qiagen DNeasy Blood Extraction Kit was used to extract genomic DNA from the blood cell samples. About this clone itself: Its recognized antigen is unknown. No base quality values were provided; no much bigger clone lies one nucleotide off.

Library generation was performed with the immunoSEQ multiplex PCR assay. The multiplex PCR relied on a mix of 60 forward primers for TCR Vbeta segments and 13 reverse primers for TCR Jbeta segments. Amplification of the CDR3 region of rearranged TCR beta genes was performed with a multiplex PCR assay on genomic DNA. The Illumina HiSeq System was used to sequence the amplified TCR beta libraries as 87-base-pair reads. The paper's data handling went like this. A later analysis tallied around 87 million unique TCR beta chains across the 550 to 850 repertoires, and some 10 million of those chains were shared by two or more donors. Raw reads were error-corrected and collapsed into unique sequences with a nearest-neighbor algorithm that merged closely related sequences to remove PCR and sequencing errors. To assign V, D and J gene segments, CDR3 sequences were aligned to IMGT reference sequences. For a sequence to be retained, a match of at least six nucleotides to both a V gene segment and a J gene segment was required. Rearrangements were classified as productive when the CDR3 lacked stop codons and remained in frame with V and J, and all other rearrangements were classified as non-productive. CDR3 was defined according to IMGT convention as the region running from the second conserved V-encoded cysteine to the conserved J-encoded phenylalanine. Sequences without an unambiguous match to a single V gene segment were excluded from the earlier analysis of 450 to 650 of the donors. In an earlier analysis of 587 of the donors, a V segment was called functional when productive rearrangements were above 56.7%, and segregating when the standard deviation between donors exceeded 5%. To diagnose cytomegalovirus status from the catalog of TCR beta chain sequences, a statistical classification framework was built. In a later analysis, TCR nucleotide sequences were compared against IMGT/GENE-DB human TR gene sequences so that V and J genes could be assigned. The TCRdist pipeline was used in a later analysis to assign CDR3 sequences and most-parsimonious VDJ recombination scenarios. In a later analysis, each TCR beta chain was defined by its CDR3 amino acid sequence together with its V-gene family, and reads lacking a unique V-gene family were excluded. As a way to deal with suspected cross-contamination and a sequencing artifact, a later analysis dropped hundreds of nucleotide sequences that were highly shared and had low generation probability. A later analysis calculated a clonal expansion index for each public chain from normalized within-repertoire ranks of inferred template counts. A later analysis computed generation probabilities with a VDJ recombination model fitted to out-of-frame rearrangements, and checked the results against IGoR. Hypergeometric tests were used in a later analysis to score TCR-TCR, TCR-HLA and TCR-CMV co-occurrence, with a repertoire-size bias correction applied to the TCR pairs. A later analysis estimated false discovery rates by permuting HLA or CMV assignments 20 times. A later analysis grouped co-occurring TCRs with DBSCAN, adding TCRdist sequence similarity when clustering within HLA-allele-positive subsets. Co-occurrence clustering excluded repertoires with fewer than 30,000 or more than 120,000 public chains, plus five with anomalous nucleotide sharing. TCRdb limited this immuneACCESS table to in-frame rearrangements with V and J called. A share of clones is missing; checked studies link under half to unresolved V genes, and the rest is unexplained. For V, J and clone size, that table is used; D and trimming come from the DNA. For this sample there are approximately 160,000 clones; around 80% appear just once. Roughly 1.6% of the sample is held by the ten biggest clonotypes.

Sequenced input: PBMCs. The chain couples TRBV6-5 to TRBJ2-1; the junction holds 11 bases that match TRBD2. This sequence was found in a girl between 5 and 17 years old in good health and CMV-seropositive. The CDR3 in this case is CASSYRSSGRSEQFF. The nucleotide sequence is given as TGTGCCAGCAGTTACCGGTCTAGCGGGAGGAGTGAGCAGTTCTTC.